One sample yielded the 10 T cell receptor beta chains listed below, sequenced in a study of Ad26.COV2.S vaccination and SARS-CoV-2 variants. The treatment denotes: 15 to 20 received Ad26.COV2.S at low or high dose, single or two shots; about 5 received placebo; per-sample allocation not given. Material that was analyzed had been drawn on day 63 after the first vaccine or placebo injection. Assay used: immunoSEQ multiplex PCR; TCRdb lists only in-frame clones, some missing. Of some 290,000 clones listed, 85% are singletons. This material consisted of peripheral blood, taken in a trial of Ad26.COV2.S vaccine versus placebo. These receptors came from a person aged 18-65 years who received the Ad26.COV2.S COVID-19 vaccine or a placebo.

The chain recombines TRBV10-3 with TRBJ2-1, with 13 bases lining up with TRBD2. V shed 7 bases and J 2 bases; nucleotides not matched to a gene: 8. This CDR3 is built from 17 residues. CDR1 and CDR2 from the germline V gene are ENHRY and SYGVKD. The CDR3 region is CAITRTSGGPPYNEQFF. CDR3 DNA: TGTGCCATCACCAGGACTAGCGGGGGACCCCCCTACAATGAGCAGTTCTTC.

The gene calls are TRBV6-6 and TRBJ2-5, with TRBD1 identical over 11 bases. The CDR3 runs 16 residues. J lost 2 bases, V lost 6 bases, and 8 bases had no gene match. Germline V gene sequence: CDR1 MNHNY, CDR2 SVGAGI (reference sequence). The CDR3 bases are TGTGCCAGCAGGGATGGACAGGGGGCGAGGCAAGAGACCCAGTACTTC. This translates into CASRDGQGARQETQYF.

This chain joins TRBV6-5 and TRBJ1-2; 7 bases are a match to TRBD1. The CDR3 is made up of 13 amino acids. Trimming cost V 5 bases and J 3 bases; bases outside gene matches: 3. Germline V lookup: CDR1 MNHEY, CDR2 SVGAGI. CDR3 bases: TGTGCCAGCAGTCCAACAGGGGACTATGGCTACACCTTC. Protein product: CASSPTGDYGYTF.

The chain couples TRBV7-2 to TRBJ2-3; D gene uncertain. This CDR3 comprises 15 residues. The V gene's germline CDR1 is SGHTA and CDR2 FQGNSA. Trimming stripped 6 bases from V and 6 bases from J, with 19 bases between. This CDR3 is CASSPDTAHWDTQYF. The CDR3, as DNA: TGTGCCAGCAGTCCAGACACTGCCCACTGGGATACGCAGTATTTT.

The chain recombines TRBV9 with TRBJ2-5; 7 positions agree with TRBD1. Trimming at V came to 0 bases and at J to 4 bases, leaving 9 bases not matched to a gene. The CDR3 length is 16 residues. Germline loops: CDR1 SGDLS, CDR2 YYNGEE. As DNA, the CDR3 is TGTGCCAGCAGCGTAGGAGGGGGCAGCGGAGGAGAGACCCAGTACTTC. Its protein is CASSVGGGSGGETQYF.

The rearrangement links TRBV5-1 to TRBJ2-3; tentative D call: TRBD1 (6 bases). Trimming took off 3 bases at V and 0 bases at J, with 29 bases between the two ends. This CDR3 is 21 amino acids long. From germline, CDR1 is SGHRS and CDR2 YFSETQ. The chain's CDR3 is CASSWGPLGRISGASTDTQYF. The CDR3 region has the DNA TGCGCCAGCAGCTGGGGGCCATTGGGAAGAATTTCGGGTGCTAGCACAGATACGCAGTATTTT.

In nucleotides, the CDR3 is TGCGCCAGCAGTATCGTAGGGGGGGCCGAGCAGTACTTC. Translating gives CASSIVGGAEQYF. The chain combines TRBV5-1 with TRBJ2-7, with D perhaps TRBD2 (7 bases). The CDR3 is 13 amino acids. CDR1 and CDR2 (germline): SGHRS, YFSETQ. Trimming left V 5 bases short and J 6 bases short, with 15 bases between.

V usage is TRBV20-1 and J usage is TRBJ2-7; possibly TRBD1 or TRBD2 for D (6 bases each). CDR3 size: 14 residues. The germline V and J ends were trimmed by 3 bases and 6 bases, with 18 bases remaining between them. Germline CDR1 DFQATT, CDR2 SNEGSKA (reference sequence). CDR3 coding DNA: TGCAGTGCTAGTCTGGGGGGCGCGGGGCGCGAGCAGTACTTC. Translating it yields CSASLGGAGREQYF.

V is TRBV19 and J is TRBJ2-1, with 8 bases lining up with TRBD2. The V gene's germline CDR1 is LNHDA and CDR2 SQIVND (reference sequence). J lost 3 bases, V lost 3 bases, and 7 bases had no gene match. This CDR3 contains 16 residues. The CDR3 DNA reads as TGTGCCAGTAGTATTGTTCGGGGGGGAGTCTACAATGAGCAGTTCTTC. This translates into CASSIVRGGVYNEQFF.

The chain links TRBV6-5 to TRBJ1-4, with TRBD1 as a possible D gene (6 bases). This CDR3 region has 15 residues. V lost 3 bases and J 3 bases, leaving 11 bases between the germline ends. The germline V gene encodes CDR1 MNHEY and CDR2 SVGAGI. The CDR3 DNA follows: TGTGCCAGCAGTTATCGGGGGGCGGCTAATGAAAAACTGTTTTTT. As protein: CASSYRGAANEKLFF.